This T cell receptor (beta chain) was documented in a study of T cells in Graves' hyperthyroidism and ophthalmopathy. Trimming left V 3 bases short and J 1 base short, with 12 bases between. The CDR3 is 15 amino acids. Per the germline V gene, CDR1 is SEHNR and CDR2 is FQNEAQ (reference sequence). On the basis of clinical symptoms, serum thyroxine and TRAb, thyroid ultrasound and orbital computed tomography, diagnoses were made. The CDR3 regions of TCR beta were amplified from RNA transcripts. During a first-round RT-PCR of the TCR CDR3, the HTBI primer set was used. Using its own MiXCR run on the multiplex PCR reads, TCRdb lists one record per CDR3 protein. The sample yields more than 450,000 distinct CDR3 sequences, about 14% seen once.

This chain connects TRBV7-9 to TRBJ1-1, with D unresolved. The sequence was collected from a woman in her thirties or forties with Graves' hyperthyroidism. The sequencing input was blood. The CDR3: CASSLGTTTNTEAFF. CDR3 DNA: TGTGCCAGCAGCTTGGGAACGACCACGAACACTGAAGCTTTCTTT.